This TCR beta chain originates from a study of cytomegalovirus exposure and HLA in healthy donors. Study outcomes and limitations: The study designated 150 to 200 TCR beta chains cytomegalovirus-associated. In a later analysis, a genetic analysis reported fewer productive-TCR N-insertions in an Asian-associated ancestry cluster than the cohort average. Equally common other TCR beta chains were less clonally expanded than HLA-associated ones, a later analysis found. While the bulk of TCR sequences proved rare, some public TCRs turned up in many donors.

Comment on this clone: Its antigen is undetermined.

Looked up from germline, CDR1 is SGDLS and CDR2 is YYNGEE. V was clipped by 4 bases and J by 7 bases, with 6 bases between them. The CDR3 loop spans 12 amino acids. The study ran its PCR with 60 Vbeta and 13 Jbeta primers. This table comes from immunoSEQ multiplex PCR, and its TCRdb copy is limited to in-frame clones, with some not included. The repertoire has 90,000 to 150,000 clones, 81% of them found once; the top ten carry about 1.8%. The chain has TRBV9 and TRBJ1-6; D remains unclear. This clonotype was obtained from a man in his forties or fifties in good health and CMV-seronegative. Source material: PBMCs. DNA for the CDR3: TGTGCCAGCAGCTCCACAAATTCACCCCTCCACTTT. Protein: CASSSTNSPLHF.